This T cell receptor (beta chain) was recovered during a study of blood T cells in healthy people across ages. Study as a whole: Using template switching, researchers captured about one barcoded beta molecule for each two T cells.

Through a sample-barcoded 5' primer and a J-beta primer mix, a second PCR was run for roughly 6 to 11 cycles. TCRdb processed the 5' RACE reads anew with MiXCR; each CDR3 protein has one entry. The sample includes over 1.5 million distinct CDR3 sequences, around 50% of them seen just once. Trimming stripped 3 bases from V and 7 bases from J, with 15 bases between. CDR3 length: 14 residues. Germline values: CDR1 SNHLY, CDR2 FYNNEI. The chain links TRBV2 to TRBJ1-2; D ambiguous. Specimen: blood. The sequence was collected from a woman aged 40 to 50 in good health. CDR3 nucleotide sequence: TGTGCCAGCAGTGATCTGGGCAGCCAGCGTGGCTACACCTTC. This translates into CASSDLGSQRGYTF.